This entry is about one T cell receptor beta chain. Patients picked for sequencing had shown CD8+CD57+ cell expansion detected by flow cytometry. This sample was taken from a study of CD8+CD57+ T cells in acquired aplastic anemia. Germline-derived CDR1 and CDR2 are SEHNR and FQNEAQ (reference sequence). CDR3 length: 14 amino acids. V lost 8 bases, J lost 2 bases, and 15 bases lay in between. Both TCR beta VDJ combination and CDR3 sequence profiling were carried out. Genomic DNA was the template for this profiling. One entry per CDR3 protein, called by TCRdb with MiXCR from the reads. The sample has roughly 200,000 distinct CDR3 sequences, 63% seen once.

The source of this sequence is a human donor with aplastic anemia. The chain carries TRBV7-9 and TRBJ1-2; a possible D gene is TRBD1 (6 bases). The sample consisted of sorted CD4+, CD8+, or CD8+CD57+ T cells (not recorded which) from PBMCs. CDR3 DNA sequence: TGTGCCAGCGGCCGAAGGGGGACCAACTATGGCTACACCTTC. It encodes CASGRRGTNYGYTF.